The text below deals with one T cell receptor (beta chain). What it binds is not known. TCRdb independently ran MiXCR on the 5' RACE reads; one entry per CDR3 protein. The sample holds around 500,000 distinct CDR3 sequences, approximately 14% seen once. This specimen belongs to a study of identical twins. Study-level results: Beta out-of-frame twin sharing showed a weaker excess. Findings depended on cross-sectional statistics rather than tracking the same donors.

This CDR3 comprises 13 residues. Germline CDR1 reads LGHDT; CDR2 reads YNNKEL (reference sequence). Trimming shortened V by 3 bases and J by 3 bases, and 9 bases separated the two germline ends. Another study also made use of these data, one on yellow fever vaccine responses in identical twins. That report notes: Twins showed a vaccine T cell response that reportedly seemed partly convergent, partly personalized.

The receptor comes from a woman younger than 30 in good health. The chain combines TRBV3-1 with TRBJ2-7; possibly TRBD1 for D (5 bases). Sample: CD4+ T cells sorted from blood. CDR3 protein: CASSQTTDYEQYF. As DNA, the CDR3 is TGTGCCAGCAGCCAGACGACAGACTACGAGCAGTACTTC.